Given below is one TCR beta chain in context. This clonotype was observed at least ten times. This receptor's antigen is unknown. Base qualities are not at hand, and no much larger clone is one base apart. The data were taken from a study of human T cells and chemical hapten exposure listed by TCRdb under 2021. Broadly, across the study: For sensitization, 2% DPC in acetone was applied to a roughly 2 cm by roughly 2 cm area of upper inner arm skin. Throughout the roughly 25-week study period, patients were also given weekly therapeutic DPC doses on the scalp. Patch testing on the upper back used Finn chambers containing 0.01% DPC, with scoring done after 6 days according to International Contact Dermatitis Research Group standards. The patient cohort, mostly female, included alopecia areata with under or over 50% scalp involvement, alopecia totalis and alopecia universalis. Libraries were pooled for sequencing, and variation in per-sample TCR yields was attributed mainly to small differences in library volumes within the pool. This study followed changes in the peripheral blood TCR repertoire in vivo during primary and secondary sensitization of alopecia patients to the hapten diphenylcyclopropenone (DPC). Blood samples were taken from patients before sensitization (week 0) and then at 2, 6 and about 24 weeks after DPC sensitization. Twenty-nine alopecia patients provided blood for TCR sequencing at one to four time points (pre-sensitization, 2, 6 and 24 weeks).

The time point label, read with the paper, signifies: pre-sensitization, week 0. What this sample's treatment or condition label stands for: therapeutic diphenylcyclopropenone sensitization with weekly scalp DPC. At every patch-test visit, the blood draw took place before the patch test was put on. Patients were eligible if aged 18 to 70, diagnosed with alopecia and judged suitable for DPC therapy, and pregnant patients were excluded. Total RNA was extracted from unfractionated whole blood that had been collected in Tempus Blood RNA tubes. The germline V gene gives CDR1 as SGHAT and CDR2 as FQNNGV. Reading from cysteine to phenylalanine, the CDR3 counts 15 amino acids. The read is trimmed to its CDR3 DNA, 45 bases read in frame from base 1. Trimming leaves V shorter by 5 bases and J shorter by 2 bases, with the junction holding 6 bases beyond the gene matches. Preparation of the library involved RACE. TCRdb shows the sequencer as NextSeq 500. During library preparation, unique molecular identifiers were attached to individual cDNA molecules so that TCRs could be counted in a quantitative, reproducible way. For every blood RNA sample, sequencing covered both the TCR alpha and TCR beta chains. From the authors' description of their analysis: The median number of TCRs per sample was around 100,000, ranging from about 20,000 to 700,000. V, J and CDR3 annotation of the TCR reads was performed with the Decombinator software suite. Every sample was subsampled to the same number of TCRs (28,000) for the PS versus PT1 abundance plots. TCRs were defined as expanded if absent before sensitization and observed at least eight times at the 2-week time point. TCRdb cleaned the public reads at Q25 with fastp, built clones with MiXCR and kept in-frame beta chains. Each CDR3 protein gets just one entry, which takes the most common genes and DNA from the rows behind it. These V and J calls originate from TCRdb's pipeline instead of the authors' own analysis. The sample table lists 300,000 to 450,000 distinct CDR3 sequences, around 5.5% of them with a count of one. The biggest ten clones account for 2% to 3% of the sample.

Overall study results and their limits: Repeated subsampling changed both the strength of the expansion versus patch-test correlation and the threshold at which the correlation became significant. DPC sensitization did not change how many TCRs were above 1 in 1000 frequency, and no evidence was found of alterations in global repertoire structure. All patients had alopecia, a presumed autoimmune disease, so their immune response might differ from that of healthy individuals. The number of PT1 expanded TCRs positively correlated with patch test score, significant at thresholds 8, 16 and 32 but not 4. Significantly more large CDR3 similarity clusters were formed by expanded TCRs than by pre-sensitization or healthy control sets, consistent with antigen-driven responses.

The receptor was isolated from a woman between 45 and 60 years old with alopecia areata. Some clones in this sample may be carry-over from other donors' samples. The chain uses TRBV11-2 and TRBJ2-5, and 9 junction bases match TRBD2. Here the sequenced sample was whole blood, taken in connection with sensitization to the hapten diphenylcyclopropenone (DPC). This receptor carries the CDR3 CASSQGLAVQETQYF. The DNA sequence is as follows: TGTGCCAGCAGCCAGGGACTAGCAGTACAAGAGACCCAGTACTTC.